These 17 T cell receptor beta chains originate from one sample sequenced in a study of Ad26.COV2.S vaccination and SARS-CoV-2 variants. Some clones are missing from TCRdb's copy, which holds only in-frame ones; the method was immunoSEQ multiplex PCR. The sample lists around 370,000 clones; 92% were seen once. The material was peripheral blood, obtained after recovery from COVID-19. The receptors originated from a human donor who had recovered from COVID-19.

This clone was observed a handful of times. J is TRBJ1-2 and V is TRBV27, with 7 bases identical to TRBD1. CDR1 is MNHEY, CDR2 SMNVEV, per germline (reference sequence). The CDR3 extends over 12 amino acids. The junction had 5 bases not matched to a gene; V was cut back by 5 bases and J by 8 bases. CDR3 in amino acids: CASSQPGQGYTF. The CDR3 DNA reads TGTGCCAGCAGTCAGCCGGGACAGGGCTACACCTTC.

This clone turned up a few times. The chain combines TRBV6-2 or TRBV6-3 with TRBJ1-5; D is uncertain. CDR1 is MNHEY, CDR2 SVGEGT, per germline. The CDR3 length is 13 residues. V shed 5 bases and J shed 0 bases, with 5 bases lying between them. The CDR3 sequence is CASSPNSNQPQHF. The CDR3 DNA sequence: TGTGCCAGCAGTCCCAATAGCAATCAGCCCCAGCATTTT.

This chain joins TRBV27 and TRBJ1-2; a possible D gene is TRBD1 (5 bases). Trimming took off 0 bases at V and 0 bases at J, with 11 bases between the two ends. This CDR3 region has 16 residues. Germline values: CDR1 MNHEY, CDR2 SMNVEV (reference sequence). As DNA, the CDR3 is TGTGCCAGCAGTTTATCGGGGGATAGCTCTAACTATGGCTACACCTTC. Its protein is CASSLSGDSSNYGYTF.

The genes are TRBV7-6 and TRBJ2-3, with D perhaps TRBD1 or TRBD2 (5 bases each). The germline V and J ends were trimmed by 4 bases and 2 bases, with 22 bases remaining between them. CDR3 length equals 18 residues. CDR1 and CDR2 (germline): SGHVS, FNYEAQ. CDR3: CASSSTPPGRQATDTQYF. In DNA, the CDR3 is TGTGCCAGCAGCTCTACCCCCCCGGGACGGCAAGCCACAGATACGCAGTATTTT.

The rearrangement links TRBV11-3 to TRBJ2-7; 7 nucleotides agree with TRBD1. Germline CDR1 SGHNT, CDR2 YENEEA. The CDR3 runs 15 residues. V was clipped by 5 bases and J by 6 bases; unmatched bases: 13. CDR3 loop: CASSAGTVGQGEQYF. In DNA, the CDR3 is TGTGCCAGCAGCGCTGGGACAGTCGGCCAGGGCGAGCAGTACTTC.

This chain connects TRBV11-2 to TRBJ1-3; D uncertain. Germline V gene sequence: CDR1 SGHAT, CDR2 FQNNGV. This CDR3 comprises 16 residues. V lost 8 bases, J lost 0 bases, and 17 bases lay in between. CDR3: CASALWEVLSGNTIYF. The CDR3, as DNA: TGTGCCAGCGCCTTATGGGAGGTCCTCTCTGGAAACACCATATATTTT.

CDR3 sequence reads: CATSRYQGTEDQPQHF. CDR3 in DNA: TGTGCCACCAGCAGATACCAGGGGACCGAGGATCAGCCCCAGCATTTT. This chain links TRBV15 with TRBJ1-5; D might be TRBD1 (6 bases). Germline CDR1 and CDR2: LNHNV and YYDKDF (reference sequence). This CDR3 comprises 16 residues. V lost 2 bases, J lost 5 bases, and 16 bases lay in between.

Comments on this clone: Other DNA sequences from this sample encode an identical CDR3 as well. V and J are TRBV9 and TRBJ1-5; maybe TRBD1 (6 bases). Germline V gives CDR1 SGDLS, CDR2 YYNGEE. The V end was cut by 4 bases, the J end by 2 bases, with 13 bases between. CDR3 length equals 15 residues. CDR3 coding DNA: TGTGCCAGCAGCATAGGGAAGGGGGGCAATCAGCCCCAGCATTTT. It yields the protein CASSIGKGGNQPQHF.

The V gene is TRBV6-6, the J gene TRBJ1-2; TRBD1 is a possible D gene (5 bases). V was shortened by 6 bases and J by 4 bases, with 15 bases between the two germline ends. This CDR3 is 14 amino acids long. Germline-derived CDR1 and CDR2 are MNHNY and SVGAGI (reference sequence). In DNA, the CDR3 is TGTGCCAGCAGACCCGGGGGAGCTTTCTATGGCTACACCTTC. The encoded protein is CASRPGGAFYGYTF.

The chain couples TRBV12-5 to TRBJ1-4; maybe TRBD1 (5 bases). Trimming removed 6 bases from V and 4 bases from J, with 15 bases in between. Germline loops: CDR1 LGHNT, CDR2 FRNRAP. The CDR3 consists of 15 residues. This chain's CDR3 is CASGRPGHHNEKLFF. The CDR3 DNA reads TGTGCTAGTGGCCGCCCCGGACACCATAATGAAAAACTGTTTTTT.

The rearrangement links TRBV6-5 to TRBJ1-5; D gene unclear. The length of the CDR3 is 15 residues. Germline CDR1 and CDR2: MNHEY and SVGAGI. V was pared by 10 bases and J by 4 bases, with 20 bases between. The DNA for the CDR3 is TGTGCCACCAAAGAGGATGGACGGACTAATCAGCCCCAGCATTTT. Translation gives CATKEDGRTNQPQHF.

The gene calls are TRBV2 and TRBJ1-2; unclear D gene. The V end was cut by 7 bases, the J end by 4 bases, with 13 bases between. Germline V gene data show CDR1 as SNHLY and CDR2 as FYNNEI. This CDR3 region has 13 residues. CDR3 in DNA: TGTGCCAGCATGTCTAGGAGGGTCTATGGCTACACCTTC. Translated, it gives CASMSRRVYGYTF. Drawing the rest from reference TRBV2 and TRBJ1-2, the complete variable domain is EPEVTQTPSHQVTQMGQEVILRCVPISNHLYFYWYRQILGQKVEFLVSFYNNEISEKSEIFDDQFSVERPDGSNFTLKIRSTKLEDSAMYFCASMSRRVYGYTFGSGTRLTVV.

The V gene is TRBV7-8, the J gene TRBJ1-1; 9 bases fit TRBD1. The germline V gene has CDR1 SGHVS and CDR2 FQNEAQ. With 2 bases clipped from V and 1 base from J, the junction kept 2 bases outside the gene matches. The CDR3 covers 15 residues. The CDR3 loop reads CASSLMDRGNTEAFF. For the CDR3, the DNA is TGTGCCAGCAGCTTAATGGACAGGGGGAACACTGAAGCTTTCTTT.

This sequence joins TRBV7-9 and TRBJ2-7, with D unclear. The germline V gene encodes CDR1 SEHNR and CDR2 FQNEAQ (reference sequence). The CDR3 spans 12 residues. The V and J ends lost 2 bases and 3 bases respectively, with 5 bases between them. CDR3 loop: CASSLRGYEQYF. The CDR3, as DNA: TGTGCCAGCAGCTTACGTGGCTACGAGCAGTACTTC.

This clone was counted once. The J gene is TRBJ1-3, the V gene TRBV5-1; D unclear. Looked up from germline, CDR1 is SGHRS and CDR2 is YFSETQ. The V and J ends lost 4 bases and 0 bases respectively, with 11 bases between them. This CDR3 has 15 amino acids. CDR3 region: CASSQTFDSGNTIYF. For the CDR3, the DNA is TGCGCCAGCAGCCAGACATTCGACTCTGGAAACACCATATATTTT.

This rearrangement joins TRBV3-1 (or the pseudogene TRBV3-2) to TRBJ1-4; no definite D call. CDR1 LGHDT and CDR2 YNNKEL come from the germline V gene (reference sequence). V shed 4 bases and J shed 7 bases, with 13 bases lying between them. The CDR3 extends over 14 amino acids. The CDR3 coding sequence is TGTGCCAGCAGCCCAAGTAATTCCGGTGAAAAACTGTTTTTT. Protein: CASSPSNSGEKLFF.

V usage is TRBV6-5 and J usage is TRBJ1-1, with 7 bases aligning to TRBD1. CDR3 length: 15 residues. V shed 6 bases and J 5 bases; nucleotides not matched to a gene: 12. Germline V gene data show CDR1 as MNHEY and CDR2 as SVGAGI. For the CDR3, the DNA is TGTGCCAGCAGGCCGCGACAGGGCGTCTTGACTGAAGCTTTCTTT. It yields the protein CASRPRQGVLTEAFF.